The 21 T cell receptor beta chains in this list originate from one sample, sequenced in a study of shared clonotypes between healthy human individuals. Clones were sequenced by immunoSEQ multiplex PCR, and TCRdb holds only the in-frame ones, with some missing. The repertoire includes about 1 million clones, approximately 76% of them detected once, and 1.4% to 1.5% sits in the top ten. Specimen: memory CD4+ T cells sorted from blood. As for subset: CD45RA-negative fraction. The origin of the receptors is a man younger than 35 in good health.

The rearrangement links TRBV5-5 to TRBJ1-2; no clear D gene. This CDR3 has 14 residues. Deletions cut 0 bases from V and 7 bases from J, with 13 bases between. The germline gives CDR1 SGHKS, CDR2 YYEKEE (reference sequence). The CDR3 reads CASSLVEAPTGYTF. CDR3 nucleotides: TGTGCCAGCAGCTTGGTCGAGGCTCCGACTGGCTACACCTTC. The whole variable domain, filled in from reference TRBV5-5 and TRBJ1-2, reads DAGVTQSPTHLIKTRGQQVTLRCSPISGHKSVSWYQQVLGQGPQFIFQYYEKEERGRGNFPDRFSARQFPNYSSELNVNALLLGDSALYLCASSLVEAPTGYTFGSGTRLTVV.

This clone has only one observation. The J gene is TRBJ2-6, the V gene TRBV6-1; the D is unclear. Trimming took 4 bases from V and 2 from J, leaving 6 bases between them. Germline V CDR1 and CDR2: MNHNS, SASEGT. The CDR3 runs 14 residues. CDR3 amino acids: CASSGWAGANVLTF. CDR3 DNA: TGTGCCAGCAGTGGTTGGGCTGGGGCCAACGTCCTGACTTTC.

As regards this clone: The identical CDR3 is also encoded by other nucleotide sequences in the sample. This chain links TRBV18 with TRBJ2-2; D call uncertain. The CDR3 is 12 residues long. V lost 4 bases and J lost 5, with 5 bases in between. The germline V gene encodes CDR1 KGHSH and CDR2 LQKENI. CDR3 loop: CASSLNTGELFF. Written as DNA, the CDR3 is TGTGCCAGCTCACTCAATACCGGGGAGCTGTTTTTT.

This chain uses TRBV7-3 with TRBJ1-1, with D possibly TRBD1 on 5 matching bases. Trimming removed 5 bases from V and 3 bases from J, with 10 bases in between. This CDR3 region has 13 residues. CDR1 and CDR2 from the germline V gene are SGHTA and FQGTGA. The CDR3 nucleotides read TGTGCCAGCAGCGCGGGGCCGGACACTGAAGCTTTCTTT. Amino acids: CASSAGPDTEAFF.

As DNA, the CDR3 is TGTGCCAGCAGTTACTCTCGGACAGCATCACCCCTCCACTTT. This gives the protein CASSYSRTASPLHF. The chain recombines TRBV6-5 with TRBJ1-6; D perhaps matches TRBD1 (6 bases). CDR3 length: 14 residues. Germline CDR1 and CDR2: MNHEY and SVGAGI. V lost 0 bases and J 10 bases, leaving 10 bases between the germline ends.

The genes are TRBV7-6 and TRBJ1-2; 7 nucleotides match TRBD1. With V trimmed by 5 bases and J by 6 bases, 12 bases remained unmatched. CDR1 is SGHVS and CDR2 is FNYEAQ in the germline V gene. The CDR3 extends over 15 amino acids. The CDR3 here is CASSTDRAQSHGYTF. The CDR3 bases are TGTGCCAGCAGCACAGACAGGGCTCAATCCCATGGCTACACCTTC.

The chain combines TRBV7-2 with TRBJ2-2; D gene unclear. Germline assignment: CDR1 SGHTA and CDR2 FQGNSA. With 1 base removed from V and 0 bases from J, the gap between germline ends came to 9 bases. The CDR3 is 16 amino acids. The CDR3 reads CASSLVGRANTGELFF. The DNA for the CDR3 is TGTGCCAGCAGCTTAGTCGGCCGGGCGAACACCGGGGAGCTGTTTTTT. Drawing the rest from reference TRBV7-2 and TRBJ2-2, the complete variable domain is GAGVSQSPSNKVTEKGKDVELRCDPISGHTALYWYRQSLGQGLEFLIYFQGNSAPDKSGLPSDRFSAERTGGSVSTLTIQRTQQEDSAVYLCASSLVGRANTGELFFGEGSRLTVL.

The rearrangement uses TRBV5-8 and TRBJ2-5, with D hard to call. V lost 2 bases and J lost 7, with 3 bases in between. This CDR3 region has 10 residues. CDR1 is SGHTS, CDR2 YDEGEE, per germline. The CDR3 DNA reads TGTGCCAGCAGCTTTGGGACCCAGTACTTC. Its translation is CASSFGTQYF.

The chain carries TRBV2 and TRBJ1-4; D call uncertain. The CDR3 runs to 12 residues. V lost 5 bases to trimming and J lost 13 bases, with 14 bases between them. CDR1 is SNHLY, CDR2 FYNNEI, per germline. The CDR3: CASSPPGVGLFF. As DNA, the CDR3 is TGTGCCAGCAGTCCACCTGGGGTCGGACTGTTTTTT. The whole variable domain, filled in from reference TRBV2 and TRBJ1-4, reads EPEVTQTPSHQVTQMGQEVILRCVPISNHLYFYWYRQILGQKVEFLVSFYNNEISEKSEIFDDQFSVERPDGSNFTLKIRSTKLEDSAMYFCASSPPGVGLFFGSGTQLSVL.

Concerning this clone: At one end the junction does not follow the germline gene, possibly because of a read error. CDR3 sequence: CAWSGRQGASPTF. The CDR3 DNA reads as TGTGCCTGGAGTGGGCGGCAGGGGGCTTCGCCCACTTTC. The chain is built from TRBV30 and TRBJ1-2, with 8 bases that match TRBD1. CDR1 is GTSNPN and CDR2 is SVGIG in the germline V gene (reference sequence). This CDR3 contains 13 residues.

The rearrangement joins TRBV7-2 to TRBJ2-5; the match to TRBD2 covers 7 bases. The CDR3 extends over 18 amino acids. Germline trimming cut 1 base from V and 5 bases from J; bases unmatched to any gene: 16. Germline CDR1 and CDR2: SGHTA and FQGNSA. For the CDR3, the DNA is TGTGCCAGCAGCTTAGATCGCTGGACTAGGGTTCGAGGGGAGACCCAGTACTTC. Translating gives CASSLDRWTRVRGETQYF.

This clone was observed once. The chain uses TRBV7-8 and TRBJ2-2; D remains ambiguous. Germline V gene sequence: CDR1 SGHVS, CDR2 FQNEAQ. CDR3 length: 15 amino acids. The V gene lost 5 bases and the J gene lost 0 bases, with 10 bases spanning the gap. CDR3 DNA sequence: TGTGCCAGCAGCCCGACTCCTTCGAACACCGGGGAGCTGTTTTTT. It codes for CASSPTPSNTGELFF. The complete variable domain, with remaining parts taken from reference TRBV7-8 and TRBJ2-2, reads GAGVSQSPRYKVAKRGQDVALRCDPISGHVSLFWYQQALGQGPEFLTYFQNEAQLDKSGLPSDRFFAERPEGSVSTLKIQRTQQEDSAVYLCASSPTPSNTGELFFGEGSRLTVL.

The V call is TRBV12-5, the J call TRBJ2-7, with TRBD1 matching over 7 bases. The CDR3 covers 15 residues. V lost 2 bases to trimming and J lost 2 bases; unmatched junction nucleotides: 6. In germline, CDR1 is LGHNT, CDR2 FRNRAP. CDR3 loop: CASGLSVGTAYEQYF. CDR3 coding DNA: TGTGCTAGTGGTTTGAGTGTCGGGACAGCCTACGAGCAGTACTTC.

This chain connects TRBV10-3 to TRBJ2-3, with TRBD1 identical over 8 bases. Germline-derived CDR1 and CDR2 are ENHRY and SYGVKD. The CDR3 contains 15 residues. V dropped 1 base and J dropped 3; count of bases not matched to a gene: 3. Here the CDR3 reads CAISEWQGATDTQYF. Written as DNA, the CDR3 is TGTGCCATCAGTGAGTGGCAGGGGGCGACAGATACGCAGTATTTT.

CDR3 coding DNA: TGTGCCAGCAGTCTGGACAGGGAGGGTAATTCACCCCTCCACTTT. As protein: CASSLDREGNSPLHF. The chain uses TRBV27 and TRBJ1-6; 8 nucleotides match TRBD1. CDR1 is MNHEY, CDR2 SMNVEV, per germline (reference sequence). With 5 bases clipped from V and 6 bases from J, the junction kept 6 bases outside the gene matches. There are 15 residues in the CDR3.

In the case of this clone: A much bigger clone sits one base away, suggesting this may be a read error. The chain uses TRBV7-2 and TRBJ2-3, with 11 bases lining up with TRBD2. This CDR3 has 16 amino acids. CDR1 and CDR2 from the germline V gene are SGHTA and FQGNSA. Written as DNA, the CDR3 is TGTGTCAGCAGCTATAGCGGGAGGGTACGCACAGATACGCAGTATTTT. This translates into CVSSYSGRVRTDTQYF.

About this clone itself: The same CDR3 also results from other DNA sequences found in this sample. The rearrangement joins TRBV12-5 to TRBJ2-1, with TRBD2 matching over 11 bases. The CDR3 loop spans 15 amino acids. Germline CDR1 is LGHNT and CDR2 is FRNRAP. Losses at the gene ends were 1 base for V and 6 bases for J; bases not matched to a gene: 2. The CDR3 bases are TGTGCTAGTGGTTTGGGACTAGCGGGAAGCAATGAGCAGTTCTTC. Amino acids: CASGLGLAGSNEQFF.

This clone was seen only once. The rearrangement uses TRBV30 and TRBJ1-1; 8 bases line up with TRBD1. There are 14 residues in the CDR3. Trimming cost V 3 bases and J 11 bases; bases outside gene matches: 14. CDR1 is GTSNPN, CDR2 SVGIG, per germline (reference sequence). The chain's CDR3 is CAWRADRGLNNAFF. The CDR3 coding sequence is TGTGCCTGGAGGGCTGACAGGGGCTTAAATAATGCTTTCTTT.

The chain uses TRBV10-2 and TRBJ1-5; TRBD1 matches 9 bases. The germline CDR1 and CDR2 sequences are WSHSY and SAAADI. There are 15 residues in the CDR3. After removal of 6 bases from V and 4 bases from J, the junction contained 7 bases not matched to a gene. The CDR3 loop is CASRPGTGFNQPQHF. The CDR3 DNA reads as TGCGCCAGCAGACCCGGGACAGGGTTTAATCAGCCCCAGCATTTT.

The chain carries TRBV19 and TRBJ1-2, with D perhaps matching TRBD1 (5 bases). This CDR3 region has 15 residues. V dropped 5 bases and J dropped 7 bases, with 20 bases sitting between them. Germline assignment: CDR1 LNHDA and CDR2 SQIVND (reference sequence). The CDR3 reads CASSFQGVVSLGYTF. The CDR3 nucleotides read TGTGCCAGTAGTTTCCAGGGTGTAGTTTCCCTTGGCTACACCTTC.

This chain links TRBV19 with TRBJ2-6; tentative D call: TRBD1 (6 bases). V lost 6 bases to trimming and J lost 2 bases, with 17 bases between them. The CDR3 consists of 17 residues. Germline values: CDR1 LNHDA, CDR2 SQIVND (reference sequence). CDR3 bases: TGTGCCAGTAGAAGGGACATATATAGACCTGGGGCCAACGTCCTGACTTTC. This translates into CASRRDIYRPGANVLTF.